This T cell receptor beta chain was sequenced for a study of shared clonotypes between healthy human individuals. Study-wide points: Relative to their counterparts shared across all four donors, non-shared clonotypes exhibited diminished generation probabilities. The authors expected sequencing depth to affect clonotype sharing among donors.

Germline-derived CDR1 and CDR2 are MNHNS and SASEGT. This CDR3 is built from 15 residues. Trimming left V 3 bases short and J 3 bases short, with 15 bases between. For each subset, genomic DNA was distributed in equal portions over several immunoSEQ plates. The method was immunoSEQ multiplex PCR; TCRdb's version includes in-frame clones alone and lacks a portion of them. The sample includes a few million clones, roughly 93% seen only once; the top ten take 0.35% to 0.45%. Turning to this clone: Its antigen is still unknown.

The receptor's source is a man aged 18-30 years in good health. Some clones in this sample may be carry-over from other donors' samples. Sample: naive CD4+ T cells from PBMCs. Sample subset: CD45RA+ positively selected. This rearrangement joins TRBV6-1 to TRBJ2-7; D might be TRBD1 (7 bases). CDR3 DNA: TGTGCCAGCAGTGACCAGCGGGCAGGGGGCTACGAGCAGTACTTC. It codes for CASSDQRAGGYEQYF.